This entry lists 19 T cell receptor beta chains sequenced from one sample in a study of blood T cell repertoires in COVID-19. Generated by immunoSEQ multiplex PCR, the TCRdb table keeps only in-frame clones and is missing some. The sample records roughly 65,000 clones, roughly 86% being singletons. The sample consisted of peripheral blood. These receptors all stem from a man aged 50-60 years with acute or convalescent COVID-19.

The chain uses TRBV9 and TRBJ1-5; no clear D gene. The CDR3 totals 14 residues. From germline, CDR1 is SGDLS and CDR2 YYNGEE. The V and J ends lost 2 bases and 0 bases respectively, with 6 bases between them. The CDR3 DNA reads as TGTGCCAGCAGCGTTACAGATAGCAATCAGCCCCAGCATTTT. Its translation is CASSVTDSNQPQHF.

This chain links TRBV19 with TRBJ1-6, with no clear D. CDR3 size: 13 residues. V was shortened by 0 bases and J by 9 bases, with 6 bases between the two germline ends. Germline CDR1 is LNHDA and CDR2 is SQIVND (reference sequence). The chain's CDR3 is CASSIEQASPLHF. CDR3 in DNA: TGTGCCAGTAGTATAGAGCAGGCTTCACCCCTCCACTTT.

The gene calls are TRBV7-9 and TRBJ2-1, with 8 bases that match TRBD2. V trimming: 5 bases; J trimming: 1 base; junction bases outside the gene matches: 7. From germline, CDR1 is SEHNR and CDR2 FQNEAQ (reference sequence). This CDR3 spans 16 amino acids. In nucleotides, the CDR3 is TGTGCCAGCAGCCCGACCGGGACTAGGTCCTACAATGAGCAGTTCTTC. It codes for CASSPTGTRSYNEQFF.

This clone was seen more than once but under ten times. This CDR3 reads CSVEVLATYQETQYF. The CDR3 DNA reads TGCAGCGTTGAAGTTTTAGCAACGTACCAAGAGACCCAGTACTTC. The V gene is TRBV29-1, the J gene TRBJ2-5; D gene ambiguous. Germline V gives CDR1 SQVTM, CDR2 ANQGSEA. V lost 1 base and J lost 0, with 12 bases in between. The CDR3 runs 15 residues.

Written as DNA, the CDR3 is TGTGCCAGCAGTTACCTCGGGGGGAGAGAGACCCAGTACTTC. This translates into CASSYLGGRETQYF. The chain carries TRBV6-2 or TRBV6-3 and TRBJ2-5, with 7 bases that match TRBD2. Unmatched junction bases numbered 4, after V lost 2 bases and J lost 4 bases. Germline V gives CDR1 MNHEY, CDR2 SVGEGT. The CDR3 spans 14 residues.

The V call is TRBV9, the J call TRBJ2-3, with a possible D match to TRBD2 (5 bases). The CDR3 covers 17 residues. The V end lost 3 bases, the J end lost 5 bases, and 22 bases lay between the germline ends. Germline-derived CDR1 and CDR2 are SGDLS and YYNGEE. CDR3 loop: CASSAPRGLAHIDTQYF. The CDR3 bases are TGTGCCAGCAGCGCCCCTCGAGGGCTAGCCCACATAGATACGCAGTATTTT.

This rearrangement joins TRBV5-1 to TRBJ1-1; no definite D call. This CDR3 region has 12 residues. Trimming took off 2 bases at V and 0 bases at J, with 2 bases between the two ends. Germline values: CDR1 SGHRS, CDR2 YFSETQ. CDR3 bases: TGCGCCAGCAGCTTCGTGAACACTGAAGCTTTCTTT. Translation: CASSFVNTEAFF. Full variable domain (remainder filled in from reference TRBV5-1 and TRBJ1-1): KAGVTQTPRYLIKTRGQQVTLSCSPISGHRSVSWYQQTPGQGLQFLFEYFSETQRNKGNFPGRFSGRQFSNSRSEMNVSTLELGDSALYLCASSFVNTEAFFGQGTRLTVV.

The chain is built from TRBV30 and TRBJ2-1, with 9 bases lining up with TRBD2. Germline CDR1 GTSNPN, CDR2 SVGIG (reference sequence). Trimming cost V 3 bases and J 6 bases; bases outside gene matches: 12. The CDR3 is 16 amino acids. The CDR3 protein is CAWSAPLSGRTNEQFF. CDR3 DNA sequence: TGTGCCTGGAGCGCGCCTCTTAGCGGGAGAACCAATGAGCAGTTCTTC.

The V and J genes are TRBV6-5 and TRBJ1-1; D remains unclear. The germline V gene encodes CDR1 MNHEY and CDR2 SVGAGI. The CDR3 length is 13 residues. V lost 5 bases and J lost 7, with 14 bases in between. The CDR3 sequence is CASSHPFGDEAFF. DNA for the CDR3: TGTGCCAGCAGTCACCCTTTTGGAGATGAAGCTTTCTTT.

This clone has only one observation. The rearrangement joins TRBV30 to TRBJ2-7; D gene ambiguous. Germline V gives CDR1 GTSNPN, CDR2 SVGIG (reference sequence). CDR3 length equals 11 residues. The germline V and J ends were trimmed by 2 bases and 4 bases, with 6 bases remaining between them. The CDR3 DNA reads TGTGCCTGGAGTATAACTTACGAGCAGTACTTC. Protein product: CAWSITYEQYF.

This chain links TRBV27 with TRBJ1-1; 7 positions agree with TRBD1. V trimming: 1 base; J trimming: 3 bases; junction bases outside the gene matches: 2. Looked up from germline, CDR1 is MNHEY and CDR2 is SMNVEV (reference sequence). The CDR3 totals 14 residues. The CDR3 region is CASSLYQGDTEAFF. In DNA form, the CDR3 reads TGTGCCAGCAGTTTATACCAGGGGGACACTGAAGCTTTCTTT.

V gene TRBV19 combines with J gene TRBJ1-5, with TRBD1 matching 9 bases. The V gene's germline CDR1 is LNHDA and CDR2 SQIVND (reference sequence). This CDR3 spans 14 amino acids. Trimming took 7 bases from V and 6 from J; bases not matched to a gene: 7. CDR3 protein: CASTTGQGSQPQHF. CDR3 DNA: TGTGCCAGTACCACGGGACAGGGAAGTCAGCCCCAGCATTTT.

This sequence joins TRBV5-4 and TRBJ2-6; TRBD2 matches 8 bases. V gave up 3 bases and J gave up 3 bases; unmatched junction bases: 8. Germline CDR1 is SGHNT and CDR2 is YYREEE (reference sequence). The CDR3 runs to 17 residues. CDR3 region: CASSSSGSGGGANVLTF. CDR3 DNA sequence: TGTGCCAGCAGCTCCAGCGGGAGCGGGGGTGGGGCCAACGTCCTGACTTTC.

CDR3 nucleotides: TGCGCCAGCAGCCCTTGGAGGGGGCGGACTGAAGCTTTCTTT. This codes for CASSPWRGRTEAFF. The V call is TRBV4-1, the J call TRBJ1-1; 7 bases agree with TRBD1. The J segment lost 5 bases and the V segment lost 4 bases, leaving 7 bases of the junction unmatched. Germline V gene lookup returns CDR1 MGHRA and CDR2 YSYEKL. The CDR3 is 14 residues long.

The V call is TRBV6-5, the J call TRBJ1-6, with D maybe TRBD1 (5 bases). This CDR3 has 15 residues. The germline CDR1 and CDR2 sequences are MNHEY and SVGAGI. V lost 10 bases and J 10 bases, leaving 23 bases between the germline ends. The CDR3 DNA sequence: TGTGCCATACACAACGGGTTCGATGGGGGGTCACCCCTCCACTTT. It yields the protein CAIHNGFDGGSPLHF.

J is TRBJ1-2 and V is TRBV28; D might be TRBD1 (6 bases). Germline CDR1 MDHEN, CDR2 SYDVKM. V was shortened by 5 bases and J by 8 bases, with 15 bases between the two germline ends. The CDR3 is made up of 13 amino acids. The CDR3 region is CASSRGQSRGYTF. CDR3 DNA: TGTGCCAGCAGTCGCGGACAGTCGAGGGGCTACACCTTC.

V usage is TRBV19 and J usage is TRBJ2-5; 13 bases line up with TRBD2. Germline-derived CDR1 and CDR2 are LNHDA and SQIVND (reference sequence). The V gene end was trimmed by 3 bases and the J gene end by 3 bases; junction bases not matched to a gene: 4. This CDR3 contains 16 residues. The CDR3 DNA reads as TGTGCCAGTAGTATGGGACTAGCGGGATCTAAAGAGACCCAGTACTTC. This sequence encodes CASSMGLAGSKETQYF.

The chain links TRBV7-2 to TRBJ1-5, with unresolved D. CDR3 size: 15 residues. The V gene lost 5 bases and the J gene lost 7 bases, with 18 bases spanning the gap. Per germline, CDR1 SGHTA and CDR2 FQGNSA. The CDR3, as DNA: TGTGCCAGCAGCCCGATATCCTACCGGGAGCAGCCCCAGCATTTT. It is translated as CASSPISYREQPQHF.

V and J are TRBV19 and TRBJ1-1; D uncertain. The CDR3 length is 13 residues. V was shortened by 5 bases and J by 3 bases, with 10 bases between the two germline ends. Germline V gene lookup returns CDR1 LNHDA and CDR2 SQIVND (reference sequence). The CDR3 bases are TGTGCCAGTAGTTCTGACGGAGACACTGAAGCTTTCTTT. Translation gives CASSSDGDTEAFF.